This T cell receptor beta chain was retrieved from a study of cytomegalovirus exposure and HLA in healthy donors. Primers: 60 Vbeta forward and 13 Jbeta reverse. Profiling relied on immunoSEQ multiplex PCR, and the TCRdb table lists in-frame clones only, not all of them. This sample has 97,000 or so clones, with about 81% found just once. Per germline, CDR1 SNHLY and CDR2 FYNNEI. Trimming left V 3 bases short and J 1 base short, with 6 bases between. The CDR3 totals 14 residues. The receptor was isolated from a man in his forties in good health and CMV-seronegative. Sequenced material: PBMCs. The chain has TRBV2 and TRBJ2-2; a weak D match, TRBD2 (6 bases). CDR3 coding DNA: TGTGCCAGCAGTGAGGGAGGGAACACCGGGGAGCTGTTTTTT. Amino acid sequence: CASSEGGNTGELFF. Full variable domain (remainder filled in from reference TRBV2 and TRBJ2-2): EPEVTQTPSHQVTQMGQEVILRCVPISNHLYFYWYRQILGQKVEFLVSFYNNEISEKSEIFDDQFSVERPDGSNFTLKIRSTKLEDSAMYFCASSEGGNTGELFFGEGSRLTVL.